This T cell receptor (beta chain) originates from a study of cytomegalovirus exposure and HLA in healthy donors. Study conclusions and caveats: High sensitivity and specificity were reportedly achieved when the classifier diagnosed cytomegalovirus status. Rare TCR sequences predominated, though certain public TCRs were found in many donors.

The germline CDR1 and CDR2 sequences are MNHEY and SMNVEV (reference sequence). The V end was cut by 1 base, the J end by 4 bases, with 15 bases between. This CDR3 spans 16 amino acids. From the 120-subject validation cohort, which was separate from the roughly 670-subject first cohort, the donors were drawn. Profiling relied on immunoSEQ multiplex PCR, and the TCRdb table lists in-frame clones only, not all of them. The table shows about 250,000 clones, with roughly 84% occurring only once. This clone occurred once. Its antigen is as yet unknown. The specimen sequenced was PBMCs. The gene calls are TRBV27 and TRBJ2-3; perhaps TRBD2 as D (6 bases). The receptor was derived from a young man in good health and CMV-seropositive. The CDR3 protein is CASSLLAVGFPDTQYF. The CDR3 DNA reads as TGTGCCAGCAGTTTATTAGCGGTCGGGTTCCCAGATACGCAGTATTTT.